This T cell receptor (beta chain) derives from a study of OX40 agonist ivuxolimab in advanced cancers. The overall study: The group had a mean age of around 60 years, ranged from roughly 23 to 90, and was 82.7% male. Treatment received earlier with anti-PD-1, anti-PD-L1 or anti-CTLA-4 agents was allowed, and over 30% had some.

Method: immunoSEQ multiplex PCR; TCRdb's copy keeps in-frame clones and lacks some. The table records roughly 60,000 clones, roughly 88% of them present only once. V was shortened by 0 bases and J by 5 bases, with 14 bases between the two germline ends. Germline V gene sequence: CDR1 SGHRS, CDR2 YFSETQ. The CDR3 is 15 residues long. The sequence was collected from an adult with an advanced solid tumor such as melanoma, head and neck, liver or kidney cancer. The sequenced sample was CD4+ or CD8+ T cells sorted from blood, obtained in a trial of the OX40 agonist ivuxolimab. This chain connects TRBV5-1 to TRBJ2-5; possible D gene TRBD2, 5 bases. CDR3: CASSLADGGRETQYF. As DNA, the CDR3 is TGCGCCAGCAGCTTGGCCGATGGAGGTCGGGAGACCCAGTACTTC.